This T cell receptor beta chain was retrieved from a study of T cell changes during pregnancy in multiple sclerosis. Measured with immunoSEQ multiplex PCR; TCRdb has only the in-frame clones, and not every one. The profile shows just under 95,000 clones, around 92% of them singletons. This sample comprised peripheral blood, obtained in the first trimester of pregnancy. The sequence derives from a female donor with multiple sclerosis, enrolled in a pregnancy study.

The CDR3: CASSEWGRGYNEQFF. For the CDR3, the DNA is TGTGCCAGCAGTGAGTGGGGGCGGGGGTACAATGAGCAGTTCTTC. The rearrangement uses TRBV2 and TRBJ2-1, with D possibly matching TRBD2 (7 bases). Germline V gene data show CDR1 as SNHLY and CDR2 as FYNNEI. Trimming pared 3 bases from V and 4 bases from J, leaving 13 bases between. The CDR3 loop spans 15 amino acids.